The clone carrying this T cell receptor beta chain showed up just a few times. The data derive from a study of T-cell memory formation after mild COVID-19. Each CDR3 protein is one row after TCRdb ran MiXCR on the 5' RACE reads. This sample yields 550,000 to 600,000 distinct CDR3 sequences, of which 15% to 20% are seen a single time; about 8.1% belongs to the top ten. Per the germline V gene, CDR1 is LNHNV and CDR2 is YYDKDF (reference sequence). CDR3 size: 16 residues. V lost 0 bases, J lost 3 bases, and 4 bases stayed unmatched. The chain uses TRBV15 and TRBJ2-3; 9 nucleotides line up with TRBD1. The sequenced sample was PBMCs or a T cell subset sorted from them (not recorded which). This receptor was identified in an adult woman who had mild COVID-19 (a few samples of this study predate the infection). Cell type and time point are not known. The chain's CDR3 is CATSRDEGQGTDTQYF. DNA of the CDR3: TGTGCCACCAGCAGAGATGAAGGACAGGGGACAGATACGCAGTATTTT.